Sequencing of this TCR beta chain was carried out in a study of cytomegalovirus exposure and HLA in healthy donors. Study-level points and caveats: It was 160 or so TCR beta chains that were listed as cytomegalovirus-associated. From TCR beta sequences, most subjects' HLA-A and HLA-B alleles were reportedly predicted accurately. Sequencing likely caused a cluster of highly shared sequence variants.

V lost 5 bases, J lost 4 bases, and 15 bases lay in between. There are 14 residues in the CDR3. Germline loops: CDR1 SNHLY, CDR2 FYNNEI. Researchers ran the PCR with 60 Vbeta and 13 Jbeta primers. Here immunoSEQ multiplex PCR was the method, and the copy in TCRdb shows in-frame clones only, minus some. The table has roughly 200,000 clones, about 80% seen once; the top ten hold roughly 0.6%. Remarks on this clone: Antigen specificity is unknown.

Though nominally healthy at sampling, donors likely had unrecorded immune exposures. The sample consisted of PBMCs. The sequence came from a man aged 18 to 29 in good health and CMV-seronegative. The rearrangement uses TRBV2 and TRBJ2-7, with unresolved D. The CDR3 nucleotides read TGTGCCAGCAGTTTTGCACAGAACTTATACGAGCAGTACTTC. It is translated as CASSFAQNLYEQYF.